This T cell receptor (beta chain) was found in a study of cytomegalovirus exposure and HLA in healthy donors. General study points: Later analysis suggested links between common viral pathogens and several top significant clusters. Sequencing likely produced, as an artifact, a cluster of highly shared sequence variants.

Participants comprised healthy donors of bone marrow. Use of 60 Vbeta and 13 Jbeta primers characterized the PCR. The repertoire was sequenced with immunoSEQ multiplex PCR; TCRdb's copy has only in-frame clones and lacks some. The repertoire holds around 64,000 clones, with roughly 80% as singletons. This clone was found a few times. Antigen specificity is unknown. Sequenced sample: PBMCs. This receptor was obtained from a woman aged 25 to 45 in good health and CMV-seropositive.

The chain's CDR3 is CASSFQVYNEQFF. The CDR3, as DNA: TGTGCCAGCAGTTTCCAGGTCTACAATGAGCAGTTCTTC. The J gene is TRBJ2-1, the V gene TRBV27; D ambiguous. Germline loops: CDR1 MNHEY, CDR2 SMNVEV (reference sequence). V was trimmed by 3 bases and J by 3 bases, leaving 6 bases between them. The CDR3 runs 13 residues.